The entry below gives a single T cell receptor (beta chain) sequence along with its context. This entry belongs to a study of technical replicates of blood from a few donors. With 3 bases clipped from V and 0 bases from J, the junction kept 5 bases outside the gene matches. This CDR3 region has 17 residues. Germline V gene data show CDR1 as SGHVS and CDR2 as FNYEAQ. Sequencing used immunoSEQ multiplex PCR; TCRdb keeps in-frame clones, though not all of them. The sample shows 60,000 to 80,000 clones, around 84% of them seen only once. The specimen was PBMCs. This sequence joins TRBV7-6 and TRBJ2-1, with 10 bases identical to TRBD2. The TCR sequence derives from a human donor in good health. Some clones in this sample may be carry-over from other donors' samples. In DNA form, the CDR3 reads TGTGCCAGCAGCTTGGGTAGCGGGAGGAGCTCCTACAATGAGCAGTTCTTC. Its protein product is CASSLGSGRSSYNEQFF.